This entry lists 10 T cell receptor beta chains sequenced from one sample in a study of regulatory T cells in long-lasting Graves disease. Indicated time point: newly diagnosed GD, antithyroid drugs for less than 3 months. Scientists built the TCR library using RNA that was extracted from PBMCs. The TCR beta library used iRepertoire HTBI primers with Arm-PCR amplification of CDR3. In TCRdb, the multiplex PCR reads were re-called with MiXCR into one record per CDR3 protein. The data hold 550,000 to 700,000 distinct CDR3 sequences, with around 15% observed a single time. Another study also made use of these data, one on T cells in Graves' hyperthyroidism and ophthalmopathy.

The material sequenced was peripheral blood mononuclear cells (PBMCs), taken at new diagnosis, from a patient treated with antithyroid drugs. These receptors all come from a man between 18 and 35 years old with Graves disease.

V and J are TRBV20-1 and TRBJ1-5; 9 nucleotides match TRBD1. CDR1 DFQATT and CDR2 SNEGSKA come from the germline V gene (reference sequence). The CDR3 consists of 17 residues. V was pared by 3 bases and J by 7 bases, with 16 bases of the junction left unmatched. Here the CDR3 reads CSASRRRDRVAGQPQHF. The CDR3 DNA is TGCAGTGCTAGCAGAAGAAGGGACAGGGTGGCTGGGCAGCCCCAGCATTTT.

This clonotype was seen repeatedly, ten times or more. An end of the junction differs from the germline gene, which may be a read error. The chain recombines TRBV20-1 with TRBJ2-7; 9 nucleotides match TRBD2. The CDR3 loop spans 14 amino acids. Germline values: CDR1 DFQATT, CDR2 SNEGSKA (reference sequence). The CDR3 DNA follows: TGCAGTTCTAGGGGCCTAGCGGGGTCCCTCGAGCAGTACTTC. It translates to CSSRGLAGSLEQYF.

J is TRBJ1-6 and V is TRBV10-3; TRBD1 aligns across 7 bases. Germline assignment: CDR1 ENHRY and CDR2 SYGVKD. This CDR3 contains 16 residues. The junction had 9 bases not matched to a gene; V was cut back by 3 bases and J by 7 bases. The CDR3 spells CAISDSGRGKNSPLHF. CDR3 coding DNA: TGTGCCATCAGTGATTCGGGCAGGGGGAAGAATTCACCCCTCCACTTT.

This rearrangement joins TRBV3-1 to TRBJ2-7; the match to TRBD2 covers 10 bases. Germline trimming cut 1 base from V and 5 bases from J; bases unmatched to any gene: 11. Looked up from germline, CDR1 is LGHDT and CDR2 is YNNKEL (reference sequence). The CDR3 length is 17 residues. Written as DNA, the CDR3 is TGTGCCAGCAGCCAAGGGGTAGCGGGTCTAGCGGGAGACGAGCAGTACTTC. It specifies CASSQGVAGLAGDEQYF.

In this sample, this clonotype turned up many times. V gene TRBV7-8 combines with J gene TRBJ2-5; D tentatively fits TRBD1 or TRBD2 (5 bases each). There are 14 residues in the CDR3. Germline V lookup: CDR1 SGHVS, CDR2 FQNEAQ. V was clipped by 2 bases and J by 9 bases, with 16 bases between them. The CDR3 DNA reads TGTGCCAGCAGCTTATCACCTTATCGAGGGGCCCAGTACTTC. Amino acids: CASSLSPYRGAQYF.

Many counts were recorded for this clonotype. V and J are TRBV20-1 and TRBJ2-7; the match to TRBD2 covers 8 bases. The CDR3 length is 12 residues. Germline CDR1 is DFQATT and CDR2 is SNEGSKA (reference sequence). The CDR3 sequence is CSRGGRGYEQYF. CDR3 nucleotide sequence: TGCAGCCGGGGGGGCAGGGGCTACGAGCAGTACTTC.

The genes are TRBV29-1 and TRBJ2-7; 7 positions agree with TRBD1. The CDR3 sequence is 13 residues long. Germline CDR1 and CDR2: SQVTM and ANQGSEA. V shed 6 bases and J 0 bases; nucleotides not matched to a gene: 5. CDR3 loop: CSVVTGPSYEQYF. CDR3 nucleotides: TGCAGCGTGGTGACAGGGCCCTCCTACGAGCAGTACTTC.

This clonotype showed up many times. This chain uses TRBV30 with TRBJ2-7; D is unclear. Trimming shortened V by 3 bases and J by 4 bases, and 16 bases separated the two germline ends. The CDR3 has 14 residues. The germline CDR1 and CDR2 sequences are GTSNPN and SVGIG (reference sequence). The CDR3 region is CAWRDPQAFYEQYF. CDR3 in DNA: TGTGCCTGGAGGGACCCCCAGGCCTTTTACGAGCAGTACTTC. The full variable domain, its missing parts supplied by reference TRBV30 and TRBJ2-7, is SQTIHQWPATLVQPVGSPLSLECTVEGTSNPNLYWYRQAAGRGLQLLFYSVGIGQISSEVPQNLSASRPQDRQFILSSKKLLLSDSGFYLCAWRDPQAFYEQYFGPGTRLTVT.

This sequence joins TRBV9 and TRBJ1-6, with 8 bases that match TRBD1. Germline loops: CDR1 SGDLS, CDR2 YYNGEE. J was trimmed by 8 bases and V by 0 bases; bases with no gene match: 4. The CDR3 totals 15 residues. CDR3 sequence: CASSVEGTGDSPLHF. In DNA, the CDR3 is TGTGCCAGCAGCGTAGAGGGGACAGGAGATTCACCCCTCCACTTT.

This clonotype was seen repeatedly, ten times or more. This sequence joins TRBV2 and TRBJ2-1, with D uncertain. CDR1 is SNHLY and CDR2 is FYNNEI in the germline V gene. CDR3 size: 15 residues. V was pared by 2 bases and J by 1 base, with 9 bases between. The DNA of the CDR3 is TGTGCCAGCAGTGAATCAGGACGGTCCTACAATGAGCAGTTCTTC. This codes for CASSESGRSYNEQFF.